This TCR beta chain was observed in a study of graft-versus-host responses after intestinal transplantation (dated by TCRdb to about 2021). At the level of the whole study: The transplants that recipients received were multivisceral, liver-intestinal, or isolated intestinal. Anti-thymocyte globulin induction was given to all recipients, followed by maintenance tacrolimus and steroids for approximately three years. After intestinal transplantation, graft-versus-host and host-versus-graft alloreactive T cell clones in the graft, circulation and bone marrow were tracked using bulk TCR-beta CDR3 sequencing. To identify alloreactive clones, pre-transplant mixed lymphocyte reaction products were sequenced and compared with unstimulated pre-transplant donor and recipient T cells. The cohort enrolled under 25 intestinal transplant recipients including one retransplant, and a few patients lacking pretransplant specimens were excluded. Donor T cell macrochimerism was defined as a peak of at least 4% donor T cells among recipient peripheral blood mononuclear cells. Instead of going to the commercial service, samples from three later patients were sequenced in-house on an Illumina MiSeq and processed with MiXCR. Overall study outcomes, separate from this receptor: Conclusions were limited by the relatively low number and heterogeneity of intestinal transplant patients. In patients with donor T cell macrochimerism, the allografts had high GvH to HvG T cell clonal ratios. Early after transplant, peak levels of circulating GvH clones were associated with declines in HvG clones. GvH clones turned up in recipient bone marrow, with some appearing earlier in ileal mucosa or blood, a pattern consistent with an intestinal mucosal origin.

Between the V and J ends, shortened by 4 bases and 2 bases respectively, the junction contains 15 bases. The CDR3 holds 15 amino acids from the cysteine to the phenylalanine. Only the CDR3 region is kept as DNA, spanning 45 bases read in frame from base 1. In the germline V gene, CDR1 corresponds to SGHTA and CDR2 to FQGNSA. To note about this clone: Its target antigen remains unknown. There are no base qualities to consult, and no much larger clone falls within one base.

Reading the label with the study, this specimen's time point is: cells obtained before transplantation from donor or recipient. CD3+CD4+ and CD3+CD8+ populations were FACS-sorted from unstimulated pre-transplant donor and recipient cells taken from spleen or lymph nodes. The method behind the library was the immunoSEQ multiplex PCR assay. In most patients, genomic DNA was isolated using the Qiagen DNeasy Blood and Tissue Kit and sent frozen to Adaptive Biotechnologies for TCR sequencing. For most patients, high-throughput TCR-beta CDR3 sequencing of genomic DNA was performed by Adaptive Biotechnologies. On the authors' methods: Adaptive's ImmunoSEQ software was the source of the TCR sequencing data for 15 to 20 patients, while a few other patients were processed with MiXCR and VDJtools. CD4 versus CD8 sorting errors were corrected by removing sequences found in both subsets at a frequency ratio below 5:1. CDR3 nucleotide sequences shared between donor and recipient were removed because their origin could not be assigned. To count as alloreactive, a clone needed at least 2-fold expansion over unstimulated cells and a minimum CFSE-low frequency of 0.002% (template counts) or 0.001% (read counts). Clones were considered mappable if detected in sequenced pre-transplant spleen, lymph node, or MLR CFSE-low populations of the donor or recipient. The cumulative frequency of alloreactive clones was calculated as a percentage of all sequences, weighted by copy number. In TCRdb, the immuneACCESS table is reduced to in-frame sequences with V and J assigned. These tables do not hold every clone; where another copy was compared, an unresolved V gene accounts for under half, and the others remain unexplained. V, J and clone size reflect that table, while D and trimming were determined from the DNA. The sample table holds some 50,000 clones, of which approximately 84% were seen once. Roughly 0.45% of the sample rests with the top ten.

The sequence was obtained from a human donor who was the organ donor for an intestinal transplant. The sequence joins TRBV7-2 to TRBJ2-7; the D gene cannot be resolved beyond TRBD1 or TRBD2, each matching 6 bases. The source material was unstimulated CD4+ T cells sorted from spleen or lymph node cells, sampled before transplant. The DNA sequence is as follows: TGTGCCAGCAGCTGGAGAATAAGGGGGGCCTACGAGCAGTACTTC. It translates as CASSWRIRGAYEQYF.